This T cell receptor beta chain comes out of a study of monozygotic twins with inflammatory bowel disease. Study outcomes and limitations: Repertoire similarity did not separate concordant from discordant twins, possibly from limited power.

In the case of this clonotype: Its antigen is not identified.

The CDR3 is 14 amino acids. Per the germline V gene, CDR1 is GTSNPN and CDR2 is SVGIG (reference sequence). From the 5' RACE reads, TCRdb lists one entry per CDR3 protein and no DNA. The repertoire table contains roughly 160,000 distinct CDR3 sequences. Sequenced sample: blood. The chain is built from TRBV30 and TRBJ1-1. The clonotype comes from a human donor with ulcerative colitis or Crohn's disease, or a healthy co-twin of an affected twin (not recorded which). CDR3 amino acids: CAWRMERKDTEAFF.